A selection of T cell receptor beta chains follows, all from one sample in a study of T-cell memory formation after mild COVID-19. TCRdb reprocessed the 5' RACE reads with MiXCR, giving one entry per CDR3 protein. The table includes 430,000 or so distinct CDR3 sequences, about 23% detected once. The sample consisted of PBMCs or a T cell subset sorted from them (not recorded which). The receptors stem from an adult woman who had mild COVID-19 (a few samples of this study predate the infection). Cell type and time point are not known. Both conserved end residues are part of each CDR3. A D gene is named only where the DNA matches it firmly. For some rows the clone size is stated as once, few or many, or as a class when expanded; others skip it.

V gene	clone size	J gene	D gene	CDR3 protein	CDR3 DNA
TRBV7-9	NA	TRBJ2-7	TRBD1	CASSPDRVIYEQYF	TGTGCCAGCAGCCCGGACAGGGTCATCTACGAGCAGTACTTC
TRBV7-9	few	TRBJ1-3	NA	CASTRESGNTIYF	TGTGCCAGCACCCGGGAGAGTGGAAACACCATATATTTT
TRBV20-1	NA	TRBJ1-1	TRBD1	CSASGQGALSLMNTEAFF	TGCAGTGCTTCTGGACAGGGGGCGCTTTCGTTAATGAACACTGAAGCTTTCTTT
TRBV19	NA	TRBJ1-6	NA	CATSDPGSSPLHF	TGTGCCACCTCGGACCCGGGAAGTTCACCCCTCCACTTT
TRBV13	few	TRBJ2-5	TRBD2	CASSLVGLAGDQETQYF	TGTGCCAGCAGCTTAGTGGGACTAGCGGGAGACCAAGAGACCCAGTACTTC
TRBV6-4	NA	TRBJ2-1	NA	CASTWTSRDEQFF	TGTGCCAGCACCTGGACCTCACGGGATGAGCAGTTCTTC
TRBV20-1	NA	TRBJ2-7	TRBD2	CSASPYPGLDSYEQYF	TGCAGTGCTAGTCCGTATCCGGGACTAGATTCATACGAGCAGTACTTC
TRBV29-1	NA	TRBJ1-2	TRBD1	CSVDRTGGYGYTF	TGCAGCGTTGATAGGACAGGCGGCTATGGCTACACCTTC
TRBV6-6	NA	TRBJ1-4	TRBD1	CASSYSSGGRGREKLFF	TGTGCCAGCAGTTACTCGAGTGGTGGCAGGGGGCGAGAAAAACTGTTTTTT
TRBV10-3	many	TRBJ2-3	TRBD2	CAISELGAGGTDTQYF	TGTGCCATCAGTGAACTGGGAGCGGGAGGCACAGATACGCAGTATTTT
TRBV5-1	NA	TRBJ2-2	TRBD2	CASSPEALAGDTGELFF	TGCGCCAGCAGCCCGGAGGCCCTAGCGGGAGACACCGGGGAGCTGTTTTTT
TRBV5-1	NA	TRBJ2-3	TRBD2	CASTLAGGGKNTQYF	TGCGCCAGCACCTTGGCGGGGGGGGGGAAAAATACGCAGTATTTT
TRBV11-2	NA	TRBJ2-7	TRBD1	CASSLDPGTGRLEQYF	TGTGCCAGCAGCTTAGATCCGGGGACAGGTCGGCTGGAGCAGTACTTC
TRBV4-2	few	TRBJ2-7	TRBD1	CASSQASGQDYEQYF	TGTGCCAGCAGCCAAGCCTCCGGACAGGACTACGAGCAGTACTTC
TRBV20-1	few	TRBJ1-2	TRBD1	CSAKDRVIGYTF	TGCAGTGCTAAGGACAGGGTTATCGGCTACACCTTC
TRBV7-2	NA	TRBJ2-5	NA	CASSRPSTVRETQYF	TGTGCCAGCAGCCGCCCTTCGACAGTCCGAGAGACCCAGTACTTC
TRBV29-1	few	TRBJ2-7	TRBD2	CSGGTSGGGTYEQYF	TGCAGCGGTGGGACTAGCGGGGGTGGGACCTACGAGCAGTACTTC
TRBV24-1	few	TRBJ2-1	TRBD2	CATSDLGNGRSSNEQFF	TGTGCCACCAGTGACCTGGGGAACGGGAGGTCCTCCAATGAGCAGTTCTTC
TRBV7-3	few	TRBJ2-1	NA	CASSPLMGGNEQFF	TGTGCCAGCAGCCCTCTGATGGGGGGCAATGAGCAGTTCTTC
TRBV11-3	NA	TRBJ1-1	TRBD1	CASKTGRDHTEAFF	TGTGCCAGCAAGACAGGGCGGGATCACACTGAAGCTTTCTTT
TRBV6-5	NA	TRBJ1-1	NA	CASSGRTYEAFF	TGTGCCAGCAGTGGAAGGACATATGAAGCTTTCTTT
TRBV6-2/TRBV6-3	many	TRBJ2-5	NA	CASSPGLETQYF	TGTGCCAGCAGTCCGGGGCTGGAGACCCAGTACTTC
TRBV7-9	few	TRBJ2-1	NA	CASSLVQGSLNEQFF	TGTGCCAGCAGCTTAGTCCAGGGTTCACTCAATGAGCAGTTCTTC
TRBV4-3	few	TRBJ2-1	NA	CASSQDWLGERFF	TGCGCCAGCAGCCAAGATTGGTTAGGGGAACGGTTCTTC
TRBV5-4	NA	TRBJ2-7	NA	CASSSDTSYEQYF	TGTGCCAGCAGCTCGGATACCTCCTACGAGCAGTACTTC
TRBV5-1	many	TRBJ2-7	NA	CASSFGDYEQYF	TGCGCCAGCAGCTTCGGTGACTACGAGCAGTACTTC
TRBV12-3/TRBV12-4	NA	TRBJ2-3	NA	CASSPGVGRRDTQYF	TGTGCCAGCAGCCCCGGCGTGGGGAGGAGAGATACGCAGTATTTT
TRBV19	NA	TRBJ2-5	NA	CASSIYGQETQYF	TGTGCCAGTAGTATTTACGGCCAAGAGACCCAGTACTTC
TRBV28	few	TRBJ1-1	NA	CASSFGQGGPEAFF	TGTGCCAGCAGTTTTGGTCAGGGAGGACCTGAAGCTTTCTTT
TRBV7-2	NA	TRBJ2-5	TRBD1	CASSPRQGGETQYF	TGTGCCAGCAGCCCGAGACAGGGTGGGGAGACCCAGTACTTC
TRBV3-1	NA	TRBJ2-7	TRBD2	CASSQGLGGAYEQYF	TGTGCCAGCAGCCAGGGCCTTGGGGGGGCCTACGAGCAGTACTTC
TRBV7-2	many	TRBJ2-5	TRBD1	CASSPGQGAYF	TGTGCCAGCAGCCCAGGACAGGGGGCATACTTC
TRBV20-1	few	TRBJ2-1	TRBD2	CSADLAGYNEQFF	TGCAGTGCAGACCTAGCGGGCTACAATGAGCAGTTCTTC
TRBV6-2/TRBV6-3	NA	TRBJ2-1	NA	CASSNGPHSRPYNEQFF	TGTGCCAGCAGTAACGGGCCCCACTCCCGGCCCTACAATGAGCAGTTCTTC
TRBV7-9	NA	TRBJ1-1	NA	CASSSTRSVTEAFF	TGTGCCAGCAGCTCTACCCGAAGTGTGACTGAAGCTTTCTTT
TRBV7-9	few	TRBJ2-3	TRBD2	CASSPGERETDTQYF	TGTGCCAGCAGCCCGGGGGAGCGGGAGACCGATACGCAGTATTTT
TRBV5-1	NA	TRBJ2-7	NA	CASSPPGRTISSYEQYF	TGCGCCAGCAGCCCTCCGGGTCGGACCATCAGCTCCTACGAGCAGTACTTC
TRBV7-2	few	TRBJ2-1	TRBD2	CASSLSGGPFPYNEQFF	TGTGCCAGCAGCCTTAGCGGGGGGCCCTTTCCCTACAATGAGCAGTTCTTC
TRBV5-1	few	TRBJ2-7	NA	CASSLEGAVTYEQYF	TGCGCCAGCAGCTTGGAAGGAGCGGTGACCTACGAGCAGTACTTC
TRBV28	many	TRBJ1-5	NA	CASKKAGSNQPQHF	TGTGCCAGCAAAAAGGCGGGGAGCAATCAGCCCCAGCATTTT
TRBV5-5	NA	TRBJ2-6	NA	CASSPRAAKSAGANVLTF	TGTGCCAGCAGCCCCCGGGCCGCCAAGTCGGCTGGGGCCAACGTCCTGACTTTC
TRBV20-1	NA	TRBJ2-1	TRBD2	CSAKGLALHNEQFF	TGCAGTGCTAAGGGACTAGCTCTCCACAATGAGCAGTTCTTC
TRBV7-6	NA	TRBJ2-5	TRBD2	CASSARLAGGQETQYF	TGTGCCAGCAGCGCCCGACTAGCGGGGGGCCAAGAGACCCAGTACTTC
TRBV24-1	NA	TRBJ2-3	TRBD2	CATSDPTSGGYTDTQYF	TGTGCCACCAGTGATCCAACTAGCGGGGGGTACACAGATACGCAGTATTTT
TRBV24-1	NA	TRBJ2-2	TRBD1	CATQGQGNTGELFF	TGTGCCACCCAGGGACAGGGGAACACCGGGGAGCTGTTTTTT